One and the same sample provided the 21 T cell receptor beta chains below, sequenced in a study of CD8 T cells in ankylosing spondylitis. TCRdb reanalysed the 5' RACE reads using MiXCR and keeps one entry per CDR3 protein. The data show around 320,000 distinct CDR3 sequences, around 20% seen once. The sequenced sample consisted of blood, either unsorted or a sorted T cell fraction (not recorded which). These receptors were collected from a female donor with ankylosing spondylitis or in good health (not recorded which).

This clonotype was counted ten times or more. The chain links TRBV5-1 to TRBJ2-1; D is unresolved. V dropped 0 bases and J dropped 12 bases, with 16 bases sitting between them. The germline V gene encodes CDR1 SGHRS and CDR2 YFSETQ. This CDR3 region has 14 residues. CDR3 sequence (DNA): TGCGCCAGCAGCTTGGAATCGGTGGGCGGTTCGCAGTTCTTC. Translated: CASSLESVGGSQFF. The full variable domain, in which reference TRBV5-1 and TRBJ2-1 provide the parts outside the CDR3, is KAGVTQTPRYLIKTRGQQVTLSCSPISGHRSVSWYQQTPGQGLQFLFEYFSETQRNKGNFPGRFSGRQFSNSRSEMNVSTLELGDSALYLCASSLESVGGSQFFGPGTRLTVL.

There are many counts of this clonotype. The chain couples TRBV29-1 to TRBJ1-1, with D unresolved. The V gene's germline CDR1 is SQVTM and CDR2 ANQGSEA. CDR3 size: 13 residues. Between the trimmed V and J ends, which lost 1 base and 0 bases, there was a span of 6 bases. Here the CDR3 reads CSVEGRVNTEAFF. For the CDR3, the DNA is TGCAGCGTTGAAGGACGGGTGAACACTGAAGCTTTCTTT.

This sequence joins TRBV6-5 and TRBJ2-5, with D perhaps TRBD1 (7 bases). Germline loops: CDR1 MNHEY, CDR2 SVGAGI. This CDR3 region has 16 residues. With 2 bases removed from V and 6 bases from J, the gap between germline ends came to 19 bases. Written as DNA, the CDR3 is TGTGCCAGCAGTTACCTTCCGCGCGGGACAGCGCAGACCCAGTACTTC. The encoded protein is CASSYLPRGTAQTQYF.

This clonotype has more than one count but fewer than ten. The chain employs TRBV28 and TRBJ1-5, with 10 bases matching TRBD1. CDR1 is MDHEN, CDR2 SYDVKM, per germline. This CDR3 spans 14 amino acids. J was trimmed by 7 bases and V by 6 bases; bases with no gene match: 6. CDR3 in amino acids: CASSTGQGIQPQHF. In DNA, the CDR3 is TGTGCCAGCAGCACGGGACAGGGGATCCAGCCCCAGCATTTT.

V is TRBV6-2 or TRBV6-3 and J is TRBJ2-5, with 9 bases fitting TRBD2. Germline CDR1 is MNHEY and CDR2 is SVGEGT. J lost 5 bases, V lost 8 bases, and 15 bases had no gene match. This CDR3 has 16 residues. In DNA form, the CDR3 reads TGTGCCAGCCGCATCCTTCGCGGGGGGGCCCGGGAGACCCAGTACTTC. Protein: CASRILRGGARETQYF.

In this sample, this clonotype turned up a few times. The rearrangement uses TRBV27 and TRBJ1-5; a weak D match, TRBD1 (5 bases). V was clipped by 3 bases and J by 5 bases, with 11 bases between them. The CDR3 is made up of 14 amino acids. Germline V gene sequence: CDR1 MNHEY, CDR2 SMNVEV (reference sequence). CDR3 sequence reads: CASSFSPGDQPQHF. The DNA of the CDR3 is TGTGCCAGCAGTTTCTCTCCGGGGGATCAGCCCCAGCATTTT.

As DNA, the CDR3 is TGTGCCACCAGCAGACTAGTGGGGAACACTGAAGCTTTCTTT. Its protein product is CATSRLVGNTEAFF. The chain uses TRBV15 and TRBJ1-1; unclear D gene. V was trimmed by 2 bases and J by 1 base, leaving 8 bases between them. The length of the CDR3 is 14 residues. Per the germline V gene, CDR1 is LNHNV and CDR2 is YYDKDF (reference sequence).

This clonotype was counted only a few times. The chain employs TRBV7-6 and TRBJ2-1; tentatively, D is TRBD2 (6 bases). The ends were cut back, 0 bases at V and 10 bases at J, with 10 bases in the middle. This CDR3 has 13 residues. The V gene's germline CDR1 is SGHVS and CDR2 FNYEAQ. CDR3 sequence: CASSLAEAGEQFF. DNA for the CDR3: TGTGCCAGCAGCTTAGCGGAGGCGGGAGAGCAGTTCTTC.

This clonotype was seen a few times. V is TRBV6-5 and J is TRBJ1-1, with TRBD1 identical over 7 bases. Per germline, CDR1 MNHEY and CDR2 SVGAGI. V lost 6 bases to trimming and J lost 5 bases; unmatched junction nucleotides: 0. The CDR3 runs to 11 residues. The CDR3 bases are TGTGCCAGCAGACAGGGGACTGAAGCTTTCTTT. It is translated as CASRQGTEAFF.

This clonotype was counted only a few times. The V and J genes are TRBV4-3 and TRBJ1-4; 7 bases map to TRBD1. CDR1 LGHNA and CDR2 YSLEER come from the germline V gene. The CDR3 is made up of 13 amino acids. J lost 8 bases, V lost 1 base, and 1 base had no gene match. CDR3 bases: TGCGCCAGCAGCCAAGGGGGACAGGAAAAACTGTTTTTT. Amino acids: CASSQGGQEKLFF.

CDR3 sequence (DNA): TGCGCCAGGGGCTCCAGACAGGCTCAGGTCTCTGGGGCCAACGTCCTGACTTTC. This translates into CARGSRQAQVSGANVLTF. The genes are TRBV4-3 and TRBJ2-6; tentative D call: TRBD1 (6 bases). The ends were cut back, 9 bases at V and 0 bases at J, with 21 bases in the middle. The germline gives CDR1 LGHNA, CDR2 YSLEER. The CDR3 contains 18 residues.

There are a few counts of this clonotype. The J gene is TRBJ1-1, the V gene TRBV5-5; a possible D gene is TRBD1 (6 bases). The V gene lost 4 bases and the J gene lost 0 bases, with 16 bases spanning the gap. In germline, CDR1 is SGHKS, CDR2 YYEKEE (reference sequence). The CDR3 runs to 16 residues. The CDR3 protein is CASSPTGTLMNTEAFF. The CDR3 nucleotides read TGTGCCAGCAGCCCTACCGGGACATTGATGAACACTGAAGCTTTCTTT. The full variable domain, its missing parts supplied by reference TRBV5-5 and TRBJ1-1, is DAGVTQSPTHLIKTRGQQVTLRCSPISGHKSVSWYQQVLGQGPQFIFQYYEKEERGRGNFPDRFSARQFPNYSSELNVNALLLGDSALYLCASSPTGTLMNTEAFFGQGTRLTVV.

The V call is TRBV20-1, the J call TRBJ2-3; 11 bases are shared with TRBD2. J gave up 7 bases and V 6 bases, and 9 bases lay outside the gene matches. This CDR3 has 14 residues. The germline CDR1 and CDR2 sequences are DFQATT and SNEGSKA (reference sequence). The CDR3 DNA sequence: TGCAGTGCCTCACCTAGCGGGAGGAAGTATACGCAGTATTTT. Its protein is CSASPSGRKYTQYF.

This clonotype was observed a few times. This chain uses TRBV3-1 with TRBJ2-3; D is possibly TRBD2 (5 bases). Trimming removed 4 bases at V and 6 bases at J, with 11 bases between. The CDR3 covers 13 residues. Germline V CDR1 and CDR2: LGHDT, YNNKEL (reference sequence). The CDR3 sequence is CASSPTRSDTQYF. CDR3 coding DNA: TGTGCCAGCAGCCCTACTAGGTCGGATACGCAGTATTTT.

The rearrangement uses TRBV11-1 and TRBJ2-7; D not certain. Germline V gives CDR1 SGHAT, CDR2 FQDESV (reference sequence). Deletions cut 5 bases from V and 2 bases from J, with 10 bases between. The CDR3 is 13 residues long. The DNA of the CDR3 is TGTGCCAGCAGCCCCCACAGAACCTACGAGCAGTACTTC. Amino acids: CASSPHRTYEQYF.

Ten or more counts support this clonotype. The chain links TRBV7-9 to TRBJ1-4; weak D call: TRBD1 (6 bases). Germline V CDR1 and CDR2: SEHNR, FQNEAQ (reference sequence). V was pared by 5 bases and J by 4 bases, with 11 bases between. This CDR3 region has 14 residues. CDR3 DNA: TGTGCCAGCAGCCGGACAGCTGATAATGAAAAACTGTTTTTT. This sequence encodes CASSRTADNEKLFF.

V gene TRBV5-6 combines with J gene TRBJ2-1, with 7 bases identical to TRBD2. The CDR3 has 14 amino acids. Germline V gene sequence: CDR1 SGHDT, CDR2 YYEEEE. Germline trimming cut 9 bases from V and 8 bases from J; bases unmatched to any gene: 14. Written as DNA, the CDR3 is TGTGCCATACGGGCGGGAGAGGGTCGTCATGAGCAGTTCTTC. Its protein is CAIRAGEGRHEQFF. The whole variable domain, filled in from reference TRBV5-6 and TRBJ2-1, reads DAGVTQSPTHLIKTRGQQVTLRCSPKSGHDTVSWYQQALGQGPQFIFQYYEEEERQRGNFPDRFSGHQFPNYSSELNVNALLLGDSALYLCAIRAGEGRHEQFFGPGTRLTVL.

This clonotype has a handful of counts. The CDR3 spells CASSVPGHGGETQYF. CDR3 bases: TGTGCCAGCAGCGTCCCCGGGCACGGAGGGGAGACCCAGTACTTC. The chain joins TRBV11-2 to TRBJ2-5, with D possibly being TRBD2 (6 bases). CDR1 is SGHAT and CDR2 is FQNNGV in the germline V gene. V lost 5 bases, J lost 5 bases, and 18 bases lay in between. The CDR3 consists of 15 residues.

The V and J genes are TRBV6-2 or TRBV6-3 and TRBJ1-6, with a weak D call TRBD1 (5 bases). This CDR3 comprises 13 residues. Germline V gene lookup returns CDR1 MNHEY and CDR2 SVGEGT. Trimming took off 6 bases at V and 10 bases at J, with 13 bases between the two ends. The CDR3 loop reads CASSWDFDSPLHF. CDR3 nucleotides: TGTGCCAGCAGCTGGGACTTTGACTCACCCCTCCACTTT.

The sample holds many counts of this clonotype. The CDR3, as DNA: TGTGCCAGCAGTTACGTCGGGGGAGGCACTGAAGCTTTCTTT. Its translation: CASSYVGGGTEAFF. The chain has TRBV6-2 or TRBV6-3 and TRBJ1-1; possible D gene TRBD1, 5 bases. Germline V gene sequence: CDR1 MNHEY, CDR2 SVGEGT. The V gene lost 2 bases and the J gene lost 4 bases, with 11 bases spanning the gap. The CDR3 sequence is 14 residues long.

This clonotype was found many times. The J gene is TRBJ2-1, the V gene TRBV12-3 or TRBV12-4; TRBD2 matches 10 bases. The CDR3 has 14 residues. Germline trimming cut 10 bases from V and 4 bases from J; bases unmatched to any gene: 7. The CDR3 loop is CATARTSGYNEQFF. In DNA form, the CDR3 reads TGTGCCACCGCCCGGACTAGCGGTTACAATGAGCAGTTCTTC.